These 8 T cell receptor beta chains were sequenced from one sample in a study of blood T cell repertoires in COVID-19. The table came from immunoSEQ multiplex PCR; TCRdb's copy has only in-frame clones and leaves some out. This sample has about 97,000 clones, with approximately 90% found just once. The sequenced sample was peripheral blood. These receptors all stem from a man in his fifties or sixties with acute or convalescent COVID-19.

This chain joins TRBV19 and TRBJ1-2, with D tentatively TRBD1 (6 bases). V was clipped by 4 bases and J by 8 bases, with 17 bases between them. From germline, CDR1 is LNHDA and CDR2 SQIVND (reference sequence). This CDR3 region has 14 residues. CDR3 amino acids: CASSTSTGWGGYTF. The CDR3 DNA sequence: TGTGCCAGTAGTACCTCGACAGGTTGGGGGGGCTACACCTTC.

The genes are TRBV27 and TRBJ2-7, with D maybe TRBD1 (6 bases). CDR3 length equals 15 residues. Trimming shortened V by 2 bases and J by 0 bases, and 11 bases separated the two germline ends. CDR1 is MNHEY and CDR2 is SMNVEV in the germline V gene (reference sequence). The CDR3 DNA reads as TGTGCCAGCAGTTTACAGGGGTCCCTCTCCTACGAGCAGTACTTC. Protein sequence: CASSLQGSLSYEQYF.

The chain combines TRBV2 with TRBJ1-5, with D unclear. The germline V gene has CDR1 SNHLY and CDR2 FYNNEI. CDR3 length: 15 amino acids. V lost 7 bases and J 3 bases, leaving 16 bases between the germline ends. The CDR3 region is CASKEEPNYNQPQHF. For the CDR3, the DNA is TGTGCCAGCAAGGAGGAGCCAAATTACAATCAGCCCCAGCATTTT.

This clone was recorded once. The V gene is TRBV11-1, the J gene TRBJ1-1; D may be TRBD1 (5 bases). The CDR3 runs 12 residues. Per germline, CDR1 SGHAT and CDR2 FQDESV (reference sequence). Trimming removed 3 bases from V and 5 bases from J, with 7 bases in between. CDR3 in amino acids: CASSFGGTEAFF. CDR3 sequence (DNA): TGTGCCAGCAGCTTCGGGGGTACTGAAGCTTTCTTT.

The rearrangement joins TRBV6-2 or TRBV6-3 to TRBJ2-5; possible D gene TRBD1, 6 bases. Deletions cut 5 bases from V and 7 bases from J, with 8 bases between. Looked up from germline, CDR1 is MNHEY and CDR2 is SVGEGT. The CDR3 sequence is 11 residues long. The CDR3 nucleotides are TGTGCCAGCAGTCGAGGGGGGACCCAGTACTTC. This gives the protein CASSRGGTQYF.

The sample holds one count of this clone. The V call is TRBV10-2, the J call TRBJ1-2; possible D gene TRBD1, 6 bases. V lost 8 bases, J lost 8 bases, and 12 bases lay in between. CDR3 length equals 11 residues. Germline lookup yields CDR1 WSHSY and CDR2 SAAADI. The CDR3 reads CASLQGTGYTF. In DNA form, the CDR3 reads TGCGCCAGCTTACAGGGAACCGGCTACACCTTC.

The chain has TRBV24-1 and TRBJ2-2, with TRBD2 matching 14 bases. There are 19 residues in the CDR3. The germline gives CDR1 KGHDR, CDR2 SFDVKD. V lost 4 bases to trimming and J lost 3 bases; unmatched junction nucleotides: 9. The CDR3 region is CATSETGTSGGTDTGELFF. CDR3 sequence (DNA): TGTGCCACCAGTGAAACCGGGACTAGCGGGGGTACGGACACCGGGGAGCTGTTTTTT.

The chain couples TRBV7-2 to TRBJ2-1; D is possibly TRBD1 (6 bases). Trimming left V 2 bases short and J 8 bases short, with 16 bases between. This CDR3 is built from 15 residues. Germline V CDR1 and CDR2: SGHTA, FQGNSA. The DNA of the CDR3 is TGTGCCAGCAGCTTAACCCAGGGGTCCTCCCATGAGCAGTTCTTC. Amino acids: CASSLTQGSSHEQFF.